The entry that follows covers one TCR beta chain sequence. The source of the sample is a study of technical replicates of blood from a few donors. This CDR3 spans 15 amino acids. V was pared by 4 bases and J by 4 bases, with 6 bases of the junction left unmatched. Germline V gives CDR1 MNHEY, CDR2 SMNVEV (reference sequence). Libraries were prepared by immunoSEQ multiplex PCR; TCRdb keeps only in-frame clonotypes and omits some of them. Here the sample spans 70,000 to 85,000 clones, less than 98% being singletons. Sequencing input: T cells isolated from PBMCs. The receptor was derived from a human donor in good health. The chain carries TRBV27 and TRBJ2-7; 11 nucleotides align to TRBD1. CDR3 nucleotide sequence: TGTGCCAGCAGTTCCCGGACAGGGGGCTCGTACGAGCAGTACTTC. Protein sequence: CASSSRTGGSYEQYF.